This T cell receptor beta chain originates from a study of T-cell reconstitution after alpha-beta-depleted transplantation in children. Findings of the study overall: The origin of alpha-beta T cells about two months after transplant was reportedly several hundred expanded graft clones. From newly produced T cells came most of the T-cell counts and diversity one year after transplant. Day-60 TCRbeta diversity that was high in some patients was derived from surviving recipient T cells and thymic progenitors.

The CDR3 spans 13 residues. Trimming shortened V by 0 bases and J by 5 bases, and 5 bases separated the two germline ends. Per germline, CDR1 SGDLS and CDR2 YYNGEE. This clonotype was counted a few times. What it recognizes is unknown. The authors prepared the TCRbeta library with unique molecular identifiers. TCRdb itself ran the PCR reads through MiXCR, one entry per CDR3 protein. Of approximately 1,000,000 distinct CDR3 sequences listed, roughly 31% are singletons. This TCR was recovered from a boy under three years old who had a stem cell transplant for SCID, so the T cells may come from the graft donor. The chain uses TRBV9 and TRBJ2-2, with D unresolved. The sample here was PBMCs, mostly from graft donor cells, taken 360 days after TCRalphabeta/CD19-depleted stem cell transplant. Here the CDR3 reads CASSVVRTGELFF. The CDR3 DNA reads TGTGCCAGCAGCGTAGTGAGGACCGGGGAGCTGTTTTTT.